The clone carrying this T cell receptor (beta chain) was found many times. As yet, its antigen is unknown. TCRdb independently ran MiXCR on the reads; one entry per CDR3 protein. The data hold 200,000 to 300,000 distinct CDR3 sequences, with 9.1% observed a single time. This record belongs to a study of T cell repertoires in cytomegalovirus infection. Looking at the study overall: CMV infection together with matching HLA type was indicated by public TCR beta signatures.

Study-wide findings and caveats: The response measured ex vivo was dominated by TCR beta clonotypes (HLA-C-restricted and CMV-specific).

This CDR3 has 15 amino acids. With 0 bases removed from V and 5 bases from J, the gap between germline ends came to 14 bases. CDR1 is SGHTA and CDR2 is FQGNSA in the germline V gene. The source is a human donor in good health (CMV status not recorded). Some clones in this sample may be carry-over from other donors' samples. The V and J genes are TRBV7-2 and TRBJ2-7; D ambiguous. Material for sequencing was PBMCs. In DNA, the CDR3 is TGTGCCAGCAGCTTAGCAAGGGTTAGAGGAGACGAGCAGTACTTC. Translation: CASSLARVRGDEQYF.